The 16 T cell receptor beta chains below were found in one sample sequenced in a study of blood T cell repertoires in COVID-19. TCRdb's copy holds only in-frame clones and misses some; the assay was immunoSEQ multiplex PCR. The sample yields more than 9,500 clones, approximately 77% seen once. The source material was peripheral blood. The receptors shown here come from a man in his fifties or sixties with COVID-19, enrolled during active disease.

This chain uses TRBV11-2 with TRBJ2-1; TRBD2 matches at 8 bases. V gave up 4 bases and J gave up 0 bases; unmatched junction bases: 5. The CDR3 covers 16 residues. Per germline, CDR1 SGHAT and CDR2 FQNNGV. CDR3 sequence: CASSSPAGGSYNEQFF. CDR3 sequence (DNA): TGTGCCAGCAGCTCACCCGCGGGGGGCTCCTACAATGAGCAGTTCTTC.

The count of this clone is one. The chain couples TRBV7-9 to TRBJ2-1; D is perhaps TRBD2 (7 bases). The CDR3 sequence is 19 residues long. V was clipped by 4 bases and J by 0 bases, with 22 bases between them. CDR1 SEHNR and CDR2 FQNEAQ come from the germline V gene (reference sequence). The CDR3: CASSSPLRGGKSSYNEQFF. The CDR3 bases are TGTGCCAGCAGCTCCCCACTTAGGGGGGGAAAGAGCTCCTACAATGAGCAGTTCTTC.

This sequence joins TRBV11-3 and TRBJ2-7, with D possibly being TRBD1 (6 bases). CDR3 length: 13 amino acids. Trimming took 3 bases from V and 3 from J, leaving 9 bases between them. From germline, CDR1 is SGHNT and CDR2 YENEEA. CDR3 nucleotide sequence: TGTGCCAGCAGCTTCGACAGGAACTACGAGCAGTACTTC. The encoded protein is CASSFDRNYEQYF.

This sequence joins TRBV6-1 and TRBJ1-4; unclear D gene. In germline, CDR1 is MNHNS, CDR2 SASEGT. V lost 0 bases to trimming and J lost 8 bases, with 16 bases between them. The CDR3 runs 16 residues. The CDR3 DNA sequence: TGTGCCAGCAGTGAAGCGGCTGCCCGTGGAGGAGAAAAACTGTTTTTT. Residues: CASSEAAARGGEKLFF.

The gene calls are TRBV7-2 and TRBJ2-5; D gene unclear. The germline V gene encodes CDR1 SGHTA and CDR2 FQGNSA. The CDR3 extends over 15 amino acids. The ends were cut back, 5 bases at V and 4 bases at J, with 17 bases in the middle. Here the CDR3 DNA reads TGTGCCAGCAGCCTGAACGTGGCTACGGGAGAGACCCAGTACTTC. Its protein product is CASSLNVATGETQYF.

The chain links TRBV6-1 to TRBJ1-4; weak D call: TRBD1 (5 bases). The CDR3 has 15 residues. V dropped 1 base and J dropped 4 bases, with 10 bases sitting between them. Per the germline V gene, CDR1 is MNHNS and CDR2 is SASEGT. CDR3 sequence reads: CASSEGSRDNEKLFF. The CDR3 DNA follows: TGTGCCAGCAGTGAAGGAAGCAGGGATAATGAAAAACTGTTTTTT.

The J gene is TRBJ2-7, the V gene TRBV6-4; D is unclear. Trimming took 6 bases from V and 1 from J, leaving 19 bases between them. The germline CDR1 and CDR2 sequences are MRHNA and SNTAGT. CDR3 size: 16 residues. The CDR3: CASRRGTTGISYEQYV. The CDR3 DNA follows: TGTGCCAGCAGGAGAGGCACAACCGGCATTTCCTACGAGCAGTACGTC.

CDR3 protein: CASGIGLYNEQFF. The DNA for the CDR3 is TGTGCCAGCGGAATTGGACTATACAATGAGCAGTTCTTC. This chain uses TRBV27 with TRBJ2-1; tentative D call: TRBD2 (6 bases). Germline CDR1 MNHEY, CDR2 SMNVEV (reference sequence). CDR3 length: 13 residues. V lost 8 bases, J lost 4 bases, and 12 bases lay in between.

J is TRBJ2-7 and V is TRBV28; 10 bases fit TRBD1. The junction had 4 bases not matched to a gene; V was cut back by 2 bases and J by 3 bases. This CDR3 comprises 15 residues. Germline V gene lookup returns CDR1 MDHEN and CDR2 SYDVKM. The CDR3 is CASSLQGQGLYEQYF. CDR3 nucleotide sequence: TGTGCCAGCAGTTTACAGGGACAGGGGCTCTACGAGCAGTACTTC.

This chain joins TRBV7-9 and TRBJ2-5, with D possibly TRBD1 on 6 matching bases. Germline V gene data show CDR1 as SEHNR and CDR2 as FQNEAQ (reference sequence). The CDR3 loop spans 14 amino acids. The V and J ends lost 2 bases and 4 bases respectively, with 11 bases between them. CDR3 in amino acids: CASSLQGYGETQYF. DNA of the CDR3: TGTGCCAGCAGCTTACAGGGGTATGGAGAGACCCAGTACTTC.

This chain joins TRBV10-3 and TRBJ1-1; the D gene is possibly TRBD1 (6 bases). Germline V lookup: CDR1 ENHRY, CDR2 SYGVKD. V lost 7 bases and J lost 3, with 12 bases in between. The CDR3 runs to 13 residues. This CDR3 reads CAINLDRYTEAFF. Here the CDR3 DNA reads TGTGCCATCAACTTAGACAGGTACACTGAAGCTTTCTTT.

The chain recombines TRBV7-6 with TRBJ2-3; 7 bases align to TRBD2. The CDR3 runs 16 residues. Germline loops: CDR1 SGHVS, CDR2 FNYEAQ. Losses at the gene ends were 1 base for V and 0 bases for J; bases not matched to a gene: 4. CDR3 sequence: CASSLVRAGSTDTQYF. CDR3 DNA: TGTGCCAGCAGCTTAGTGAGAGCGGGGAGCACAGATACGCAGTATTTT.

This chain joins TRBV5-1 and TRBJ1-1; no clear D gene. V was trimmed by 1 base and J by 3 bases, leaving 7 bases between them. Per the germline V gene, CDR1 is SGHRS and CDR2 is YFSETQ. The CDR3 sequence is 13 residues long. The CDR3 coding sequence is TGCGCCAGCAGCTTGATCGGGGACACTGAAGCTTTCTTT. Protein sequence: CASSLIGDTEAFF. Full variable domain (remainder filled in from reference TRBV5-1 and TRBJ1-1): KAGVTQTPRYLIKTRGQQVTLSCSPISGHRSVSWYQQTPGQGLQFLFEYFSETQRNKGNFPGRFSGRQFSNSRSEMNVSTLELGDSALYLCASSLIGDTEAFFGQGTRLTVV.

This clone was counted only a few times. The V and J genes are TRBV6-5 and TRBJ1-1; TRBD1 matches at 7 bases. Germline values: CDR1 MNHEY, CDR2 SVGAGI. V trimming: 2 bases; J trimming: 9 bases; junction bases outside the gene matches: 3. CDR3 size: 12 residues. CDR3 nucleotide sequence: TGTGCCAGCAGTTACATGGGACAGCAAGCTTTCTTT. It codes for CASSYMGQQAFF.

J is TRBJ1-5 and V is TRBV7-2, with a possible D match to TRBD1 (5 bases). The CDR3 extends over 15 amino acids. V lost 1 base, J lost 1 base, and 8 bases lay in between. Germline V gene data show CDR1 as SGHTA and CDR2 as FQGNSA. The CDR3 protein is CASSLVGASNQPQHF. CDR3 nucleotides: TGTGCCAGCAGCTTAGTAGGGGCAAGCAATCAGCCCCAGCATTTT.

This chain links TRBV9 with TRBJ2-6, with TRBD2 identical over 7 bases. The CDR3 is 18 residues long. With 3 bases clipped from V and 0 bases from J, the junction kept 9 bases outside the gene matches. In germline, CDR1 is SGDLS, CDR2 YYNGEE. CDR3 coding DNA: TGTGCCAGCAGCGCCTGGCTAGCGGCAACCTCTGGGGCCAACGTCCTGACTTTC. Amino acid sequence: CASSAWLAATSGANVLTF.